The rows below give T cell receptor beta chains drawn from one sample of a study of blood T cells in healthy people across ages. TCRdb reanalysed the 5' RACE reads using MiXCR and keeps one entry per CDR3 protein. The table includes about 1.8 million distinct CDR3 sequences, around half detected once. The sequenced sample consisted of blood. Receptor source: a woman aged 35 to 49 in good health. CDR3s include the opening cysteine and the closing phenylalanine or tryptophan. The D gene is left open where the match is weak. Size values are once, few and many counts, or a class for expanded clones, and some rows have none.

>NA|TRBV3-1|NA|TRBJ1-2
TGTGCCAGCAGCCAAGTAAGGGCGACAAGCCTAATGCGGGGCTACACCTTC
CASSQVRATSLMRGYTF
>NA|TRBV29-1|many|TRBJ2-7
TGCAGCGTTGAAGGGGCAGGCTACGAGCAGTACTTC
CSVEGAGYEQYF
>NA|TRBV7-2|NA|TRBJ2-5
TGTGCCAGCAGCCCCCCGGGTTTAGCGAGGGTCGAGACCCAGTACTTC
CASSPPGLARVETQYF
>NA|TRBV28|few|TRBJ2-5
TGTGCCAGCAGTCCCTGGCAGGGGCTTCAAGAGACCCAGTACTTC
CASSPWQGLQETQYF
>TRBD1|TRBV7-9|NA|TRBJ2-6
TGTGCCAGCAGCTTAGGGCCGCACAGGGGATTACGCTCTGGGGCCAACGTCCTGACTTTC
CASSLGPHRGLRSGANVLTF
>NA|TRBV29-1|NA|TRBJ2-5
TGCAGCGTTGACGGGAACTCCGTTGAGCAGTACTTC
CSVDGNSVEQYF
>NA|TRBV10-3|few|TRBJ2-1
TGTGCCATCGGGCGGTGGGATGACAATGAGCAGTTCTTC
CAIGRWDDNEQFF
>NA|TRBV6-6|NA|TRBJ2-1
TGTGCCAGCAGTGACTTCGTTACAGGGTATGAGCAGTTCTTC
CASSDFVTGYEQFF
>NA|TRBV6-1|few|TRBJ2-7
TGTGCCAGCAGTGAAGCCTGGGGCGCCTCCTACGAGCAGTACTTC
CASSEAWGASYEQYF
>NA|TRBV12-3/TRBV12-4|NA|TRBJ1-5
TGTGCCAGCACCCTTCAGGCCATGGGAGGTCAGCCCCAGCATTTT
CASTLQAMGGQPQHF
>NA|TRBV20-1|NA|TRBJ2-1
TGCAGTGCTCCCCCAGGCCTGGATGAGCAGTTCTTC
CSAPPGLDEQFF
>NA|TRBV7-2|once|TRBJ1-2
TGTGCCAGCAGCTTAGCGTGGGATGATTTCTATGGCTACACCTTC
CASSLAWDDFYGYTF
>NA|TRBV7-2|few|TRBJ2-1
TGTGCCAGCAGCTTATTCCCCCCGATGGGGACCTACAATGAGCAGTTCTTC
CASSLFPPMGTYNEQFF
>NA|TRBV6-6|NA|TRBJ2-5
TGTGCCAGCATCCAGGTTTTACAAGAGACCCAGTACTTC
CASIQVLQETQYF
>NA|TRBV7-2|NA|TRBJ2-2
TGTGCCAGCAGCTTCGATTTCACCGGGGAGCTGTTTTTT
CASSFDFTGELFF
>TRBD2|TRBV27|NA|TRBJ2-1
TGTGCCAGCAGCCCGACCGAAAGACTAGCGGGGACCTACAATGAGCAGTTCTTC
CASSPTERLAGTYNEQFF
>NA|TRBV9|NA|TRBJ2-3
TGTGCCAGCAGCGCTCTAGGGACCCCCACAGATACGCAGTATTTT
CASSALGTPTDTQYF
>TRBD2|TRBV5-5|NA|TRBJ2-7
TGTGCCAGCAGCTTGGTCATCAGCGGGGACGGTAATTACGAGCAGTACTTC
CASSLVISGDGNYEQYF
>TRBD1|TRBV18|NA|TRBJ1-2
TGTGCCAGCTCAGCTTGGACAGGGGCCTTCTATGGCTACACCTTC
CASSAWTGAFYGYTF
>NA|TRBV6-5|once|TRBJ1-2
TGTGCCAGCAGACCCCGGCGGGCCTATGGCTACACCTTC
CASRPRRAYGYTF
>NA|TRBV6-1|NA|TRBJ2-7
TGTGCCAGCAGTCGGGTGAGAAAAACCTCCTCCTACGAGCAGTACTTC
CASSRVRKTSSYEQYF
>NA|TRBV7-2|few|TRBJ2-3
TGTGCCAGCAGCGAGGGACCATCGTTCACAGATACGCAGTATTTT
CASSEGPSFTDTQYF
>NA|TRBV7-9|NA|TRBJ2-7
TGTGCCAGCAGCTTGGCCCTTCCCGACTCCTACAATGAGCAGTACTTC
CASSLALPDSYNEQYF
>TRBD2|TRBV2|NA|TRBJ2-1
TGTGCCAGCAGTGAACTAGCGGGGGTGTCCTACAATGAGCAGTTCTTC
CASSELAGVSYNEQFF
>TRBD2|TRBV20-1|few|TRBJ2-5
TGCAGTGCTAGCGCACTAGCGGGGGGCCAAGAGACCCAGTACTTC
CSASALAGGQETQYF
>TRBD1|TRBV27|NA|TRBJ2-5
TGTGCCGGCAGTTTGGCAACAGGGGTAGGGGAGACCCAGTACTTC
CAGSLATGVGETQYF
>NA|TRBV5-1|few|TRBJ2-7
TGCGCCAGCAGCTTGGGCGGATCGAGCTCCTACGAGCAGTACTTC
CASSLGGSSSYEQYF
>TRBD1|TRBV24-1|NA|TRBJ1-5
TGTGCCACGAGACAGGGCGGCAATCAGCCCCAGCATTTT
CATRQGGNQPQHF
>NA|TRBV5-6|NA|TRBJ2-7
TGTGCCGGCAGCCAGACAGGTGCCTCCTACGAGCAGTACTTC
CAGSQTGASYEQYF
>TRBD2|TRBV29-1|many|TRBJ2-5
TGCAGCGTCGCAGCGGGGGAAGAGACCCAGTACTTC
CSVAAGEETQYF
>NA|TRBV6-2/TRBV6-3|NA|TRBJ2-1
TGTGCCAGCAGTTACTCGGTAGCCTACAATGAGCAGTTCTTC
CASSYSVAYNEQFF
>NA|TRBV20-1|NA|TRBJ2-5
TGCAGTGCTGGACCAGACCCTCAAGAGACCCAGTACTTC
CSAGPDPQETQYF
>NA|TRBV12-3/TRBV12-4|once|TRBJ2-5
TGTGCCAGCAGTCTCATTGGACCAGAGACCCAGTACTTC
CASSLIGPETQYF
>NA|TRBV4-3|NA|TRBJ2-7
TGCGCCAGCAGCCAAGTTATCGGTGCAGGGGTGAACGAGCAGTACTTC
CASSQVIGAGVNEQYF
>NA|TRBV6-2/TRBV6-3|NA|TRBJ1-2
TGTGCCAGCAGTTATTGGGTCCGGGACATCTTTAACTATGGCTACACCTTC
CASSYWVRDIFNYGYTF
>NA|TRBV5-1|NA|TRBJ2-5
TGCGCCAGCAGCCCCGGAGGGGGTTACACCTACAATGAGCAGTACTTC
CASSPGGGYTYNEQYF
>NA|TRBV20-1|NA|TRBJ2-7
TGCAGTGCTACACGGACAGCCTCCTACGAGCAGTACTTC
CSATRTASYEQYF
>TRBD1|TRBV7-2|NA|TRBJ2-5
TGTGCCAGCAGCTCCTTGACAGGGGGTGAGACCCAGTACTTC
CASSSLTGGETQYF
>TRBD1|TRBV24-1|NA|TRBJ2-3
TGTGCCACCAGTGATTTTCGGACAGGGACCAGCTCCACAGATACGCAGTATTTT
CATSDFRTGTSSTDTQYF
>NA|TRBV11-3|NA|TRBJ2-4
TGTGCCAGCAGCCTACACGCTTTGGGGGAGCAGTACTTC
CASSLHALGEQYF
>NA|TRBV7-2|NA|TRBJ2-1
TGTGCCAGCAGCCGAGACCCATCGGAGACCCAGTTCTTC
CASSRDPSETQFF
>NA|TRBV20-1|NA|TRBJ2-5
TGCAGTGCTAGAGACCCTTCCGGTTACAATGTCCAGCAGTACTTC
CSARDPSGYNVQQYF
>TRBD1|TRBV6-6|few|TRBJ2-7
TGTGCCAGCAGTGTTAAAAGGGGGCTCTCCTACGAGCAGTACTTC
CASSVKRGLSYEQYF
>NA|TRBV7-2|few|TRBJ1-2
TGTGCCAGCAGCTACGGACAGCAATATACTCCATATGGCTACACCTTC
CASSYGQQYTPYGYTF
>NA|TRBV21-1|NA|TRBJ1-2
TGTGCCAGCAGCAAATTGGGGGGGCTAAACTATGGCTACACCTTC
CASSKLGGLNYGYTF
>TRBD2|TRBV6-6|NA|TRBJ2-1
TGTGCCAGCAGTAGGACTAGCGGGGGGGCTGCTGAGGATGAGCAGTTCTTC
CASSRTSGGAAEDEQFF
>NA|TRBV4-3|NA|TRBJ2-5
TGCGCCAGCAGTCGAATTGATGGTGAGACCCAGTACTTC
CASSRIDGETQYF
>NA|TRBV7-2|NA|TRBJ2-3
TGTGCCAGCAGCTTAATAGGCAGAAGCACAGATACGCAGTATTTT
CASSLIGRSTDTQYF
>NA|TRBV7-2|few|TRBJ2-3
TGTGCCAGCAGCTTAGTGGGGTCCCTCACAGATACGCAGTATTTT
CASSLVGSLTDTQYF